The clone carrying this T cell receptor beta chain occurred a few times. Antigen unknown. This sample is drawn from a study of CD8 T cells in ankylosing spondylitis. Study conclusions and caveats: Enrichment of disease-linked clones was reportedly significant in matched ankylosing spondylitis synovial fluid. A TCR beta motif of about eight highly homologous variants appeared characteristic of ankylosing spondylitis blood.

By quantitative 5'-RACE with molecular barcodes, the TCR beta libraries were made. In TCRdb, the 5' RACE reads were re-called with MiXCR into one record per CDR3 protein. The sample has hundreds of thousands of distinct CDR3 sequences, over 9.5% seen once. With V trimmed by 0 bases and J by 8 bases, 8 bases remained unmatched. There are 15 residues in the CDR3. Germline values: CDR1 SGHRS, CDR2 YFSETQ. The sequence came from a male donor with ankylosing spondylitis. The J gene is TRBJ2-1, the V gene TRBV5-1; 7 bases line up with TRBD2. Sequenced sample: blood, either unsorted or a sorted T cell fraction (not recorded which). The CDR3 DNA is TGCGCCAGCAGCTTGGCGTTAGCGGGTGGACATGAGCAGTTCTTC. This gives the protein CASSLALAGGHEQFF.